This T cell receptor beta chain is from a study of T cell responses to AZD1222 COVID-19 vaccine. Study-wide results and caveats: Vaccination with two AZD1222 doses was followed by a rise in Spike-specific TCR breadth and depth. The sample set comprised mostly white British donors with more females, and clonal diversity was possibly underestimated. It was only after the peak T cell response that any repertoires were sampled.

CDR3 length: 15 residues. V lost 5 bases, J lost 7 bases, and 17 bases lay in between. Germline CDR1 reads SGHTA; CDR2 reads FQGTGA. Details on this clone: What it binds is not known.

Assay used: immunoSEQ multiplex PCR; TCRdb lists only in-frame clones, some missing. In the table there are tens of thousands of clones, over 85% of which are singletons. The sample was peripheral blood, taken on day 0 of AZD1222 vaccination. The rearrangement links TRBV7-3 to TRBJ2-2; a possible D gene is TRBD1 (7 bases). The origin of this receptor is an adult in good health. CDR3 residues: CASSPRGTEGGELFF. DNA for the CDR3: TGTGCCAGCAGCCCCCGCGGGACAGAAGGCGGGGAGCTGTTTTTT.